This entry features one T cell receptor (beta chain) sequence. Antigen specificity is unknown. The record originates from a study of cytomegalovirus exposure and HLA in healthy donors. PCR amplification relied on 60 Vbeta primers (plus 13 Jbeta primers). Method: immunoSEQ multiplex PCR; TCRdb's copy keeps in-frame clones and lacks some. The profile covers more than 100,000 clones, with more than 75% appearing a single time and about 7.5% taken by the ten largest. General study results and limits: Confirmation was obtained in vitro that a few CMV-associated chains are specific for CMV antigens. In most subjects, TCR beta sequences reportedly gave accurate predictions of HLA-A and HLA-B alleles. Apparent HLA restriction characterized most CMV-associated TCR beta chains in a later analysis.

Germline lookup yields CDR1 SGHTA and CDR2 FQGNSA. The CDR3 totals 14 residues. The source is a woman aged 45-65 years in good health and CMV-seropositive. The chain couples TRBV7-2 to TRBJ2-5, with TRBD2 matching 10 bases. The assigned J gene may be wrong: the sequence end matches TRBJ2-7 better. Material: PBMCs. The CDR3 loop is CASSFVAGGREQYF. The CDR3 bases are TGTGCCAGCAGCTTTGTAGCGGGAGGACGCGAGCAGTACTTC.